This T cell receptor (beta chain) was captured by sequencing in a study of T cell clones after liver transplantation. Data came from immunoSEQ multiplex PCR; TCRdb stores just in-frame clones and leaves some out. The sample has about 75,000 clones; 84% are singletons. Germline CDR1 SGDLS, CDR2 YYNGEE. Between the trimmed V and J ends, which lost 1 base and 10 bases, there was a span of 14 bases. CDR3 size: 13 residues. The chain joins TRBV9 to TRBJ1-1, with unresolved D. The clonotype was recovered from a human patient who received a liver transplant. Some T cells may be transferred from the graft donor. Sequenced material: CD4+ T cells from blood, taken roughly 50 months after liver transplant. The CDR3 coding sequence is TGTGCCAGCAGCGTAACAGTAAAGCCTCCAGCTTTCTTT. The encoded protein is CASSVTVKPPAFF.